This record looks at one T cell receptor (beta chain) sequence and its context. CDR3 length: 18 amino acids. The germline CDR1 and CDR2 sequences are SEHNR and FQNEAQ (reference sequence). Between the trimmed V and J ends, which lost 6 bases and 0 bases, there was a span of 23 bases. Using immunoSEQ multiplex PCR, the repertoire was profiled, and TCRdb retains in-frame clones only, with some absent. Of fewer than 120,000 clones listed, about 90% are singletons. This sample is drawn from a study of T cell responses to AZD1222 COVID-19 vaccine. The clonotype originates from an adult who received the AZD1222 COVID-19 vaccine. The chain is built from TRBV7-9 and TRBJ1-2, with D possibly TRBD1 on 6 matching bases. This sample comprised peripheral blood, obtained 28 days after the second AZD1222 dose. CDR3 in DNA: TGTGCCAGCAGGAACGCTAACCCGGGACAAGAAACTAACTATGGCTACACCTTC. This encodes CASRNANPGQETNYGYTF.